This TCR beta chain originates from a study of blood T cell repertoires in COVID-19. Study-level information: Samples taken during acute and convalescent COVID-19 were collected in the United States, Italy and Spain. T cells, B-cell-depleted T cells, or PBMCs provided the cDNA or gDNA that served as material.

Assay used: immunoSEQ multiplex PCR; TCRdb lists only in-frame clones, some missing. The sample shows 140,000 to 150,000 clones, over 80% of them seen only once. Germline loops: CDR1 SQVTM, CDR2 ANQGSEA. This CDR3 has 11 amino acids. V lost 5 bases and J lost 6, with 10 bases in between. Clinical histories supplied by participants themselves formed the basis of cohort assignment. Either two negative PCRs, clearance, or symptom resolution qualified Cohort 3 donors as recovered. The sample was PBMCs or T cells enriched from blood (not recorded which). This chain links TRBV29-1 with TRBJ1-1, with D uncertain. This sequence originates from a man between 60 and 75 years old who had recovered from COVID-19. For the CDR3, the DNA is TGCAGCGTTTCTAATCCCCCTGAAGCTTTCTTT. It is translated as CSVSNPPEAFF.